These 25 T cell receptor beta chains originate from one sample sequenced in a study of long-term antiretroviral therapy in people with HIV. Investigators performed immunoSEQ version v3.0 at survey level. The protocol was immunoSEQ multiplex PCR, while the TCRdb copy is restricted to in-frame clones and leaves out a portion. The data hold tens of thousands of clones, with 94% observed a single time. The material sequenced was unsorted PBMCs, taken around 7.4 years after starting antiretroviral therapy. The receptors stem from a man in his fifties or sixties with HIV.

The chain uses TRBV14 and TRBJ1-3; 7 bases agree with TRBD1. This CDR3 has 14 residues. The junction had 5 bases not matched to a gene; V was cut back by 6 bases and J by 3 bases. The germline gives CDR1 SGHDN, CDR2 FVKESK. The CDR3 bases are TGTGCCAGCAGTCGACAGGGATTTGGAAACACCATATATTTT. Translating it yields CASSRQGFGNTIYF. Supplemented by reference TRBV14 and TRBJ1-3, the full variable domain reads EAGVTQFPSHSVIEKGQTVTLRCDPISGHDNLYWYRRVMGKEIKFLLHFVKESKQDESGMPNNRFLAERTGGTYSTLKVQPAELEDSGVYFCASSRQGFGNTIYFGEGSWLTVV.

The rearrangement uses TRBV5-4 and TRBJ2-7; 8 nucleotides line up with TRBD2. The CDR3 covers 14 residues. The V gene end was trimmed by 1 base and the J gene end by 3 bases; junction bases not matched to a gene: 3. The germline gives CDR1 SGHNT, CDR2 YYREEE (reference sequence). CDR3 sequence: CASSLTSGRYEQYF. CDR3 DNA sequence: TGTGCCAGCAGCTTGACTAGCGGCCGCTACGAGCAGTACTTC. The full variable domain, its missing parts supplied by reference TRBV5-4 and TRBJ2-7, is ETGVTQSPTHLIKTRGQQVTLRCSSQSGHNTVSWYQQALGQGPQFIFQYYREEENGRGNFPPRFSGLQFPNYSSELNVNALELDDSALYLCASSLTSGRYEQYFGPGTRLTVT.

The V gene is TRBV7-8, the J gene TRBJ2-5; TRBD1 matches 9 bases. The DNA end is a closer match to TRBJ2-7, so the J assignment may be wrong. The CDR3 spans 15 residues. The germline CDR1 and CDR2 sequences are SGHVS and FQNEAQ. Here the CDR3 reads CASRNPGTGNHEQYF. CDR3 nucleotides: TGTGCCAGCAGAAACCCCGGGACAGGGAACCACGAGCAGTACTTC.

The chain couples TRBV7-8 to TRBJ2-7, with D perhaps matching TRBD1 or TRBD2 (5 bases each). V was clipped by 6 bases and J by 6 bases, with 12 bases between them. The CDR3 consists of 12 residues. The germline CDR1 and CDR2 sequences are SGHVS and FQNEAQ. The CDR3 DNA sequence: TGTGCCAGCAGGGGGGTTGCTCTCGAGCAGTACTTC. Protein: CASRGVALEQYF.

The chain links TRBV7-2 to TRBJ1-6; maybe TRBD1 (5 bases). The germline V gene encodes CDR1 SGHTA and CDR2 FQGNSA. The CDR3 has 16 amino acids. Trimming shortened V by 5 bases and J by 3 bases, and 14 bases separated the two germline ends. The CDR3 bases are TGTGCCAGCAGCCGAGAGGGGCCCCTCTATAATTCACCCCTCCACTTT. This sequence encodes CASSREGPLYNSPLHF. The full variable domain, with the rest looked up from reference TRBV7-2 and TRBJ1-6, is GAGVSQSPSNKVTEKGKDVELRCDPISGHTALYWYRQSLGQGLEFLIYFQGNSAPDKSGLPSDRFSAERTGGSVSTLTIQRTQQEDSAVYLCASSREGPLYNSPLHFGNGTRLTVT.

The chain has TRBV5-1 and TRBJ1-1; 11 positions agree with TRBD1. Losses at the gene ends were 3 bases for V and 2 bases for J; bases not matched to a gene: 6. Per the germline V gene, CDR1 is SGHRS and CDR2 is YFSETQ. This CDR3 is built from 16 residues. This CDR3 is CASSWDRGRLNTEAFF. Here the CDR3 DNA reads TGCGCCAGCAGCTGGGACAGGGGGAGGTTAAACACTGAAGCTTTCTTT. Drawing the rest from reference TRBV5-1 and TRBJ1-1, the complete variable domain is KAGVTQTPRYLIKTRGQQVTLSCSPISGHRSVSWYQQTPGQGLQFLFEYFSETQRNKGNFPGRFSGRQFSNSRSEMNVSTLELGDSALYLCASSWDRGRLNTEAFFGQGTRLTVV.

The CDR3 region is CASSVVGFTDTQYF. The CDR3 bases are TGTGCCAGCAGCGTAGTGGGGTTCACAGATACGCAGTATTTT. This chain connects TRBV9 to TRBJ2-3, with D unresolved. Trimming took off 0 bases at V and 2 bases at J, with 7 bases between the two ends. From germline, CDR1 is SGDLS and CDR2 YYNGEE. This CDR3 comprises 14 residues.

The rearrangement links TRBV19 to TRBJ2-2; D unclear. The CDR3 loop spans 13 amino acids. From germline, CDR1 is LNHDA and CDR2 SQIVND (reference sequence). Trimming took 0 bases from V and 5 from J, leaving 4 bases between them. The CDR3 nucleotides read TGTGCCAGTAGTATAGATCGAACCGGGGAGCTGTTTTTT. Protein: CASSIDRTGELFF.

The J gene is TRBJ2-1, the V gene TRBV5-1, with unresolved D. Germline values: CDR1 SGHRS, CDR2 YFSETQ. The germline V and J ends were trimmed by 0 bases and 5 bases, with 15 bases remaining between them. CDR3 length: 16 residues. CDR3 bases: TGCGCCAGCAGCTTGGTGGTAGGTTCTTACAACAATGAGCAGTTCTTC. Its translation is CASSLVVGSYNNEQFF. The complete variable domain, with remaining parts taken from reference TRBV5-1 and TRBJ2-1, reads KAGVTQTPRYLIKTRGQQVTLSCSPISGHRSVSWYQQTPGQGLQFLFEYFSETQRNKGNFPGRFSGRQFSNSRSEMNVSTLELGDSALYLCASSLVVGSYNNEQFFGPGTRLTVL.

CDR3 nucleotide sequence: TGTGCCAGCAGCGCACTCCCCCCCCCAGCGCCCACCGGGGAGCTGTTTTTT. Residues: CASSALPPPAPTGELFF. The J gene is TRBJ2-2, the V gene TRBV11-2; D is undetermined. The V end lost 5 bases, the J end lost 4 bases, and 20 bases lay between the germline ends. Germline CDR1 and CDR2: SGHAT and FQNNGV. CDR3 length: 17 amino acids. Complete variable domain (other parts from reference TRBV11-2 and TRBJ2-2): EAGVAQSPRYKIIEKRQSVAFWCNPISGHATLYWYQQILGQGPKLLIQFQNNGVVDDSQLPKDRFSAERLKGVDSTLKIQPAKLEDSAVYLCASSALPPPAPTGELFFGEGSRLTVL.

This chain joins TRBV9 and TRBJ2-3; TRBD2 matches 7 bases. The germline V gene encodes CDR1 SGDLS and CDR2 YYNGEE. CDR3 size: 15 residues. The trim removed 0 bases at V and 6 bases at J, leaving 7 bases unmatched. CDR3 nucleotides: TGTGCCAGCAGCGTAGACGGACTAGGGAGCGATACGCAGTATTTT. This encodes CASSVDGLGSDTQYF.

The rearrangement uses TRBV7-2 and TRBJ1-1; D unresolved. Trimming pared 6 bases from V and 0 bases from J, leaving 11 bases between. The germline V gene encodes CDR1 SGHTA and CDR2 FQGNSA. There are 14 residues in the CDR3. In DNA, the CDR3 is TGTGCCAGCAGTCCACTTGGGCTGAACACTGAAGCTTTCTTT. This gives the protein CASSPLGLNTEAFF.

V is TRBV27 and J is TRBJ1-1; maybe TRBD1 (5 bases). Deletions cut 5 bases from V and 0 bases from J, with 19 bases between. The CDR3 is made up of 17 amino acids. The V gene's germline CDR1 is MNHEY and CDR2 SMNVEV (reference sequence). CDR3 bases: TGTGCCAGCAGTCCCCTTACGTTGGGGGGGGTGAACACTGAAGCTTTCTTT. Protein product: CASSPLTLGGVNTEAFF.

The sample holds a few counts of this clone. The J gene is TRBJ1-2, the V gene TRBV20-1; D gene unclear. CDR3 length: 11 amino acids. The germline V gene has CDR1 DFQATT and CDR2 SNEGSKA (reference sequence). The chain's CDR3 is CSFNTNYGYTF. CDR3 nucleotides: TGCAGCTTTAACACTAACTATGGCTACACCTTC.

The rearrangement joins TRBV4-3 to TRBJ1-5; no clear D. The CDR3 is 15 amino acids. V was trimmed by 0 bases and J by 0 bases, leaving 6 bases between them. The germline CDR1 and CDR2 sequences are LGHNA and YSLEER. In DNA, the CDR3 is TGCGCCAGCAGCCAAGATAGGGCTAGCAATCAGCCCCAGCATTTT. This sequence encodes CASSQDRASNQPQHF.

The CDR3 protein is CASSEGLSSSGTDTQYF. As DNA, the CDR3 is TGTGCCAGCAGTGAGGGTCTCAGTTCCTCTGGCACAGATACGCAGTATTTT. The chain is built from TRBV2 and TRBJ2-3, with D uncertain. Germline CDR1 reads SNHLY; CDR2 reads FYNNEI. CDR3 length equals 17 residues. V was shortened by 3 bases and J by 1 base, with 17 bases between the two germline ends.

The chain uses TRBV2 and TRBJ1-4; TRBD1 matches 7 bases. The CDR3 loop spans 13 amino acids. Per the germline V gene, CDR1 is SNHLY and CDR2 is FYNNEI. V shed 6 bases, J shed 7 bases, and the junction held 5 bases outside the gene matches. The CDR3 bases are TGTGCCAGCAGCGGGACAGAAATTGAAAAACTGTTTTTT. Protein: CASSGTEIEKLFF.

The chain uses TRBV10-3 and TRBJ1-1, with D perhaps matching TRBD1 (5 bases). In germline, CDR1 is ENHRY, CDR2 SYGVKD. V was cut by 7 bases and J by 3 bases, with 12 bases left in between. The CDR3 has 13 residues. The CDR3 coding sequence is TGTGCCATCACGGGAGGCAGGGACACTGAAGCTTTCTTT. It yields the protein CAITGGRDTEAFF.

The rearrangement joins TRBV9 to TRBJ2-2, with D perhaps TRBD1 or TRBD2 (7 bases each). Germline V gives CDR1 SGDLS, CDR2 YYNGEE. V lost 4 bases, J lost 7 bases, and 14 bases lay in between. This CDR3 contains 14 residues. The CDR3: CASSSGGGIGELFF. The CDR3 nucleotides read TGTGCCAGCAGCTCAGGGGGAGGGATCGGGGAGCTGTTTTTT.

This rearrangement joins TRBV6-1 to TRBJ1-2; D not resolved. This CDR3 comprises 14 residues. The V gene's germline CDR1 is MNHNS and CDR2 SASEGT. Trimming took off 2 bases at V and 5 bases at J, with 12 bases between the two ends. CDR3 region: CASSESGTAYGYTF. The CDR3 coding sequence is TGTGCCAGCAGTGAATCGGGAACAGCTTATGGCTACACCTTC.

The chain has TRBV5-1 and TRBJ2-3; TRBD2 is a possible D gene (7 bases). Deletions cut 0 bases from V and 5 bases from J, with 16 bases between. Germline CDR1 is SGHRS and CDR2 is YFSETQ. CDR3 length: 16 amino acids. The CDR3 DNA reads TGCGCCAGCAGCTTGGGGGCGGGGGCTCCCGGAGATACGCAGTATTTT. It codes for CASSLGAGAPGDTQYF. Filled out from reference TRBV5-1 and TRBJ2-3, the complete variable domain reads KAGVTQTPRYLIKTRGQQVTLSCSPISGHRSVSWYQQTPGQGLQFLFEYFSETQRNKGNFPGRFSGRQFSNSRSEMNVSTLELGDSALYLCASSLGAGAPGDTQYFGPGTRLTVL.

The chain employs TRBV5-1 and TRBJ1-6; 9 positions match TRBD1. Germline CDR1 SGHRS, CDR2 YFSETQ. The CDR3 is 16 amino acids. The junction had 12 bases not matched to a gene; V was cut back by 5 bases and J by 9 bases. CDR3 protein: CASRDARTGDSSPLHF. CDR3 in DNA: TGCGCCAGCAGGGATGCGCGGACAGGGGATTCTTCACCCCTCCACTTT. The whole variable domain, remainder taken from reference TRBV5-1 and TRBJ1-6, is KAGVTQTPRYLIKTRGQQVTLSCSPISGHRSVSWYQQTPGQGLQFLFEYFSETQRNKGNFPGRFSGRQFSNSRSEMNVSTLELGDSALYLCASRDARTGDSSPLHFGNGTRLTVT.

The chain couples TRBV19 to TRBJ2-5, with D perhaps matching TRBD1 or TRBD2 (5 bases each). CDR1 and CDR2 (germline): LNHDA, SQIVND (reference sequence). The CDR3 totals 14 residues. Trimming pared 2 bases from V and 7 bases from J, leaving 14 bases between. The DNA for the CDR3 is TGTGCCAGTAGTATAACCCCCGGGGCTGGGACCCAGTACTTC. Translating it yields CASSITPGAGTQYF.

J is TRBJ1-2 and V is TRBV28; no definite D call. The CDR3 runs 11 residues. V dropped 8 bases and J dropped 4 bases, with 8 bases sitting between them. Germline CDR1 reads MDHEN; CDR2 reads SYDVKM. The CDR3 sequence is CASAKGYGYTF. Here the CDR3 DNA reads TGTGCCAGCGCCAAAGGCTATGGCTACACCTTC.

This clone occurred a few times. The chain has TRBV6-6 and TRBJ1-2; D remains ambiguous. The CDR3 spans 13 residues. Germline CDR1 reads MNHNY; CDR2 reads SVGAGI (reference sequence). The CDR3 sequence is CASEDRPSYGYTF. The CDR3 DNA sequence: TGTGCTTCGGAGGACCGCCCTAGCTATGGCTACACCTTC.